These T cell receptor beta chains were read from a single sample in a study of T cell clones after liver transplantation. Clones were sequenced by immunoSEQ multiplex PCR, and TCRdb holds only the in-frame ones, with some missing. The sample yields roughly 67,000 clones, about 92% seen once. Sequenced material: CD4+ T cells from blood, taken around 25 months after liver transplant. These receptors originate from a human patient who received a liver transplant. Some T cells may possibly be graft donor cells. CDR3s include the opening cysteine and the closing phenylalanine or tryptophan. The order of the fields is clone size, J gene, V gene, D gene, CDR3 DNA, CDR3 protein. D genes are given only for firm matches. The size of a clone is reported for some rows only, either as once, few or many, or as a class for expanded clones.

>.|TRBJ2-7|TRBV5-4|.
TGTGCCAGCAGCCTAAATTCGCAGGGTTCCTACGAGCAGTACTTC
CASSLNSQGSYEQYF
>once|TRBJ1-1|TRBV5-1|.
TGCGCCAGCAGCTTCTCGACAGGCTGGATTGCTGAAGCTTTCTTT
CASSFSTGWIAEAFF
>.|TRBJ2-3|TRBV28|.
TGTGCCAGCAGTCCAACTAGAGGCGGCACAGATACGCAGTATTTT
CASSPTRGGTDTQYF
>.|TRBJ1-5|TRBV7-9|TRBD1
TGTGCCAGCAGCTTAGCAGGACAGGGCAGCAATCAGCCCCAGCATTTT
CASSLAGQGSNQPQHF
>.|TRBJ2-7|TRBV7-2|.
TGTGCCAGCAGCCTTCGGGACGGGGCCTACGAGCAGTACTTC
CASSLRDGAYEQYF
>once|TRBJ2-2|TRBV25-1|TRBD2
TGTGCCAGCAGTGAAGTAAGGGAGGGAGGGAACACCGGGGAGCTGTTTTTT
CASSEVREGGNTGELFF
>.|TRBJ2-5|TRBV29-1|TRBD1
TGCAGCGTCCTGACAGGGCAGGGGACCCAGTACTTC
CSVLTGQGTQYF
>.|TRBJ2-7|TRBV7-8|TRBD1
TGTGCCAGCAGGCCGGGACAGGGGGCTTGGGAGCAGTACTTC
CASRPGQGAWEQYF
>.|TRBJ1-2|TRBV6-1|.
TGTGCCAGCAGTGAAGGGGGGCCATTCTATGGCTACACCTTC
CASSEGGPFYGYTF
>.|TRBJ1-1|TRBV7-9|.
TGTGCCAGCGCACGGAAGGGGAACACTGAAGCTTTCTTT
CASARKGNTEAFF
>.|TRBJ1-6|TRBV5-1|.
TGCGCCAGCAGCGTGGGGACGACTTATTCACCCCTCCACTTT
CASSVGTTYSPLHF
>.|TRBJ2-2|TRBV7-3|.
TGTGCCAGCAGCTTGGGAGCTTACACCGGGGAGCTGTTTTTT
CASSLGAYTGELFF
>.|TRBJ2-4|TRBV19|.
TGTGCCAGTAGGCCTCAGGGGCCTCGGGACATTCAGTACTTC
CASRPQGPRDIQYF
>.|TRBJ2-6|TRBV18|.
TGTGCCAGCTCACCGAATGGAGAGGTCGGGGCCAACGTCCTGACTTTC
CASSPNGEVGANVLTF
>.|TRBJ2-7|TRBV6-6|.
TGTGCCAGCAGTTACTCGCGGGGGCAGGGGTACGAGCAGTACTTC
CASSYSRGQGYEQYF
>.|TRBJ2-3|TRBV11-2|TRBD2
TGTGCCAGCACCCTCGACGGGGGGGCAACAGATACGCAGTATTTT
CASTLDGGATDTQYF
>.|TRBJ2-1|TRBV11-3|TRBD2
TGTGCCAGCAGCTTCAAAAGCGGGAGTACCTACAATGAGCAGTTCTTC
CASSFKSGSTYNEQFF
>.|TRBJ1-1|TRBV19|.
TGTGCCAGTAGTGAGGGTTTGGCTGAAGCTTTCTTT
CASSEGLAEAFF
>.|TRBJ2-5|TRBV5-4|TRBD1
TGTGCCAGCAAGGTACCGGGACAGCAAGAGACCCAGTACTTC
CASKVPGQQETQYF
>few|TRBJ1-5|TRBV28|.
TGTGCCAGCAGTTATCGGGGGAGGGATCAGCCCCAGCATTTT
CASSYRGRDQPQHF
>.|TRBJ2-1|TRBV27|.
TGTGCTAGCACCACCCTCAGGGGATCGGGCAATGAGCAGTTCTTC
CASTTLRGSGNEQFF
>.|TRBJ2-7|TRBV6-5|.
TGTGCCAGCAGTTACTCCAGGCTAGCCCCGAACTACGAGCAGTACTTC
CASSYSRLAPNYEQYF
>once|TRBJ2-7|TRBV9|.
TGTGCCAGCAGCGGGGGGCCACTCGGGGAGCAGTACTTC
CASSGGPLGEQYF
>.|TRBJ2-1|TRBV29-1|TRBD2
TGCAGCGTTGAAGAGACTAGCGGGAGGTTCAATGAGCAGTTCTTC
CSVEETSGRFNEQFF
>.|TRBJ1-1|TRBV7-9|.
TGTGCCAGCAGCTTTCCGGGAGGGGGCACTGAAGCTTTCTTT
CASSFPGGGTEAFF